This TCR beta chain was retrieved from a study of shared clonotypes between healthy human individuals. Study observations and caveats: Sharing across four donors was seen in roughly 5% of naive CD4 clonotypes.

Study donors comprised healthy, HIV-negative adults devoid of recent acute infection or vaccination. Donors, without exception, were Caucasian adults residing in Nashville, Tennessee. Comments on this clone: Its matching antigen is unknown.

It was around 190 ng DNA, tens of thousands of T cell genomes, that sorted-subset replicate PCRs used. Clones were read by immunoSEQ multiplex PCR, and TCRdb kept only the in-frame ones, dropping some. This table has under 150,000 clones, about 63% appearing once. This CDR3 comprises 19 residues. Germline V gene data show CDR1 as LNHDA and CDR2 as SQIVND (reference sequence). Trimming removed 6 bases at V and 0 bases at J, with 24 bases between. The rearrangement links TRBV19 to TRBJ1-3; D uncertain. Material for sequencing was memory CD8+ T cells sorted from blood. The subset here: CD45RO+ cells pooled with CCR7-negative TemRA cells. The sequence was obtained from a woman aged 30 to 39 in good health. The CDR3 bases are TGTGCCAGTAGGACGGACCCGCCTGGGCCGGTTAACTCTGGAAACACCATATATTTT. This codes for CASRTDPPGPVNSGNTIYF.